Presented here are 21 T cell receptor beta chains from one specimen sequenced in a study of shared clonotypes between healthy human individuals. Here immunoSEQ multiplex PCR was the method, and the copy in TCRdb shows in-frame clones only, minus some. The sample has about 470,000 clones, roughly three quarters seen once. The sequenced sample consisted of PBMCs. The receptors shown here come from a woman aged 40 to 55 in good health. Some clones in this sample may be carry-over from other donors' samples.

V usage is TRBV6-4 and J usage is TRBJ1-5; 11 nucleotides match TRBD1. Germline V CDR1 and CDR2: MRHNA, SNTAGT. This CDR3 has 15 amino acids. Trimming took 2 bases from V and 5 from J; bases not matched to a gene: 2. The CDR3 here is CASSDGTGGYQPQHF. CDR3 coding DNA: TGTGCCAGCAGTGACGGGACAGGGGGGTATCAGCCCCAGCATTTT.

This clone showed up many times. V and J are TRBV5-6 and TRBJ1-3; TRBD1 is a possible D gene (6 bases). This CDR3 is 14 amino acids long. Germline V lookup: CDR1 SGHDT, CDR2 YYEEEE. V lost 6 bases and J lost 4, with 14 bases in between. The CDR3 DNA is TGTGCCAGCAAAGGAGCAGGGGCCGGAAACACCATATATTTT. This sequence encodes CASKGAGAGNTIYF.

V gene TRBV19 combines with J gene TRBJ2-3; D not resolved. CDR3 length: 13 residues. The V gene's germline CDR1 is LNHDA and CDR2 SQIVND (reference sequence). Trimming shortened V by 8 bases and J by 3 bases, and 12 bases separated the two germline ends. CDR3 amino acids: CASRPVGTDTQYF. In nucleotides, the CDR3 is TGTGCCAGTCGACCGGTGGGGACAGATACGCAGTATTTT.

The chain carries TRBV27 and TRBJ2-2; D ambiguous. With 8 bases removed from V and 3 bases from J, the gap between germline ends came to 13 bases. Per the germline V gene, CDR1 is MNHEY and CDR2 is SMNVEV (reference sequence). CDR3 length: 14 amino acids. CDR3 region: CASELTRDTGELFF. The CDR3, as DNA: TGTGCCAGCGAATTGACTCGTGACACCGGGGAGCTGTTTTTT.

This clone is a singleton in its sample. The J gene is TRBJ2-5, the V gene TRBV5-1, with 8 positions matching TRBD2. Unmatched junction bases numbered 10, after V lost 4 bases and J lost 5 bases. This CDR3 is built from 15 residues. Germline V gene sequence: CDR1 SGHRS, CDR2 YFSETQ. The CDR3 region is CASSPDGTRGETQYF. CDR3 in DNA: TGCGCCAGCAGCCCGGACGGGACTAGGGGGGAGACCCAGTACTTC.

This sequence joins TRBV2 and TRBJ2-1; tentatively, D is TRBD2 (6 bases). Looked up from germline, CDR1 is SNHLY and CDR2 is FYNNEI. V gave up 3 bases and J gave up 15 bases, with 18 bases separating them. The CDR3 runs 13 residues. The CDR3 bases are TGTGCCAGCAGTGAGGGAGCGGGTCGATTCACGTTCTTC. It is translated as CASSEGAGRFTFF.

The chain recombines TRBV5-1 with TRBJ2-7, with 10 bases lining up with TRBD2. V was clipped by 5 bases and J by 1 base; unmatched bases: 6. This CDR3 has 15 residues. Germline loops: CDR1 SGHRS, CDR2 YFSETQ. The CDR3 DNA reads TGCGCCAGCAGGACGACTAGCGGGCCTTCCTACGAGCAGTACTTC. Its protein product is CASRTTSGPSYEQYF.

The chain links TRBV6-5 to TRBJ1-1, with no clear D. V was cut by 5 bases and J by 9 bases, with 10 bases left in between. Germline V gives CDR1 MNHEY, CDR2 SVGAGI. There are 11 residues in the CDR3. The chain's CDR3 is CASSESRQAFF. For the CDR3, the DNA is TGTGCCAGCAGTGAATCGCGTCAAGCTTTCTTT.

The chain uses TRBV5-1 and TRBJ1-5; TRBD1 matches 7 bases. The CDR3 spans 13 residues. Germline CDR1 and CDR2: SGHRS and YFSETQ. With V trimmed by 0 bases and J by 9 bases, 3 bases remained unmatched. DNA of the CDR3: TGCGCCAGCAGCTTGGAGGGGGCGCGGCCCCAGCATTTT. Protein product: CASSLEGARPQHF. Filled out from reference TRBV5-1 and TRBJ1-5, the complete variable domain reads KAGVTQTPRYLIKTRGQQVTLSCSPISGHRSVSWYQQTPGQGLQFLFEYFSETQRNKGNFPGRFSGRQFSNSRSEMNVSTLELGDSALYLCASSLEGARPQHFGDGTRLSIL.

This clone was observed a few times. This chain joins TRBV6-1 and TRBJ2-7; perhaps TRBD1 as D (6 bases). The V end was cut by 5 bases, the J end by 4 bases, with 15 bases between. Germline CDR1 is MNHNS and CDR2 is SASEGT. This CDR3 has 14 residues. As DNA, the CDR3 is TGTGCCAGCAGTTCCGGCCTAGGGGGATACGAGCAGTACTTC. It is translated as CASSSGLGGYEQYF.

The chain recombines TRBV5-1 with TRBJ2-3; 10 nucleotides agree with TRBD1. The CDR3 has 16 residues. The ends lost 2 bases at V and 3 bases at J; junction bases unmatched: 6. Germline V lookup: CDR1 SGHRS, CDR2 YFSETQ. Here the CDR3 DNA reads TGCGCCAGCAGCTTCGGACAGGGGGTAAGAACAGATACGCAGTATTTT. It specifies CASSFGQGVRTDTQYF. The full variable domain, completed using reference TRBV5-1 and TRBJ2-3, is KAGVTQTPRYLIKTRGQQVTLSCSPISGHRSVSWYQQTPGQGLQFLFEYFSETQRNKGNFPGRFSGRQFSNSRSEMNVSTLELGDSALYLCASSFGQGVRTDTQYFGPGTRLTVL.

V gene TRBV7-8 combines with J gene TRBJ2-5; 9 bases align to TRBD2. This CDR3 has 16 residues. Germline CDR1 reads SGHVS; CDR2 reads FQNEAQ. The J segment lost 2 bases and the V segment lost 4 bases, leaving 8 bases of the junction unmatched. As DNA, the CDR3 is TGTGCCAGCAGCTGGCGACTAGCGGAAACACAAGAGACCCAGTACTTC. Encoded protein: CASSWRLAETQETQYF.

The chain employs TRBV4-1 and TRBJ1-1; 9 nucleotides match TRBD1. The length of the CDR3 is 15 residues. Trimming at V came to 4 bases and at J to 7 bases, leaving 10 bases not matched to a gene. Germline-derived CDR1 and CDR2 are MGHRA and YSYEKL. The DNA of the CDR3 is TGCGCCAGCAGCCTGGCCGGGACAGGGTTTTTTGAAGCTTTCTTT. Translation gives CASSLAGTGFFEAFF.

This chain joins TRBV7-9 and TRBJ1-2, with 8 bases fitting TRBD1. CDR3 length: 11 amino acids. The V gene's germline CDR1 is SEHNR and CDR2 FQNEAQ (reference sequence). CDR3 amino acids: CWTGSNYGYTF. CDR3 DNA sequence: TGTTGGACAGGGTCTAACTATGGCTACACCTTC.

This chain links TRBV21-1 with TRBJ2-3; TRBD2, the table's D call, was not compared with the DNA. TRBV21-1 is a known pseudogene. There are 17 residues in the CDR3. This CDR3 is CASSKAGCGRAVDTQYF. CDR3 bases: TGTGCCAGCAGCAAAGCGGGTTGCGGGAGGGCCGTAGATACGCAGTATTTT.

The count of this clone is one. This chain links TRBV10-3 with TRBJ2-1, with 7 bases that match TRBD1. V gave up 7 bases and J gave up 2 bases; unmatched junction bases: 17. This CDR3 region has 18 residues. CDR1 and CDR2 (germline): ENHRY, SYGVKD. The CDR3 nucleotides read TGTGCCATCAAGAAAGGCCCGTGGGGACAGACGCCCTACAATGAGCAGTTCTTC. This codes for CAIKKGPWGQTPYNEQFF.

The V call is TRBV5-1, the J call TRBJ2-5; 7 bases agree with TRBD2. Germline CDR1 is SGHRS and CDR2 is YFSETQ. The CDR3 runs to 15 residues. With 4 bases clipped from V and 9 bases from J, the junction kept 15 bases outside the gene matches. CDR3 sequence: CASSPPLAVQGAQYF. The CDR3 DNA reads TGCGCCAGCAGCCCACCTCTAGCGGTCCAAGGGGCCCAGTACTTC.

This clone was observed once. The chain carries TRBV7-8 and TRBJ2-1; a weak D match, TRBD2 (6 bases). The V end was cut by 2 bases, the J end by 3 bases, with 17 bases between. Germline V lookup: CDR1 SGHVS, CDR2 FQNEAQ. CDR3 length equals 17 residues. The CDR3 loop is CASSLPGTGGVYNEQFF. CDR3 nucleotide sequence: TGTGCCAGCAGCTTACCCGGGACCGGGGGAGTCTACAATGAGCAGTTCTTC.

This clone has a single count. The chain carries TRBV29-1 and TRBJ1-4; D is ambiguous. Germline V gene lookup returns CDR1 SQVTM and CDR2 ANQGSEA. The CDR3 runs 11 residues. The CDR3 nucleotides are TGCGCGTGTGCAACTAATGAAAAACTGTTTTTT. Its translation: CACATNEKLFF. The whole variable domain, remainder taken from reference TRBV29-1 and TRBJ1-4, is SAVISQKPSRDICQRGTSLTIQCQVDSQVTMMFWYRQQPGQSLTLIATANQGSEATYESGFVIDKFPISRPNLTFSTLTVSNMSPEDSSIYLCACATNEKLFFGSGTQLSVL.

V is TRBV28 and J is TRBJ1-4, with D perhaps matching TRBD1 (5 bases). The CDR3 runs to 15 residues. V was trimmed by 5 bases and J by 3 bases, leaving 13 bases between them. Germline CDR1 and CDR2: MDHEN and SYDVKM. The CDR3 reads CASSAPGRSNEKLFF. The DNA of the CDR3 is TGTGCCAGCAGTGCACCGGGACGGTCTAATGAAAAACTGTTTTTT.

A single count supports this clone. This rearrangement joins TRBV29-1 to TRBJ2-1; TRBD2 aligns across 7 bases. J gave up 9 bases and V 6 bases, and 11 bases lay outside the gene matches. This CDR3 spans 13 amino acids. CDR1 is SQVTM, CDR2 ANQGSEA, per germline. CDR3 protein: CSVVGGGEGEQFF. The CDR3 nucleotides read TGCAGCGTCGTTGGGGGAGGGGAGGGTGAGCAGTTCTTC.